The present TCR beta chain was sequenced within a study of naive and memory T cell subsets. This clonotype turned up a few times. Both TRBC1 and TRBC2 were covered by a beta constant-region primer of two equimolar oligonucleotides. TCRdb reprocessed the UMI-ligation and nested PCR reads via MiXCR and lists one record per CDR3 protein. The sample carries more than 35,000 distinct CDR3 sequences, 13% recorded once. The germline V gene has CDR1 SGHTA and CDR2 FQGNSA. CDR3 size: 16 residues. V lost 6 bases to trimming and J lost 7 bases; unmatched junction nucleotides: 13. This clonotype originated in a human donor in good health. The V gene is TRBV7-2, the J gene TRBJ2-1; 9 bases line up with TRBD2. Sequencing used effector memory CD4+ T cells from blood. The subset was: effector memory, CD45RA- CD27-. The CDR3 region is CASSDRRGRAVNEQFF. CDR3 nucleotide sequence: TGTGCCAGCAGTGACAGGCGCGGGAGGGCCGTGAATGAGCAGTTCTTC.